The source of this T cell receptor beta chain is a study of Graves' ophthalmopathy and Graves' hyperthyroidism. V lost 5 bases and J lost 1; bases outside the gene matches: 17. The CDR3 has 19 amino acids. The authors amplified TCR beta CDR3 regions from RNA transcripts. Following a first-round RT-PCR that used HTBI primers, a second-round multiplex PCR was carried out. One entry per CDR3 protein, called by TCRdb with MiXCR from the multiplex PCR reads. The sample lists over a million distinct CDR3 sequences; roughly 35% were seen once. The sequence was obtained from an adult man with Graves' hyperthyroidism. The V and J genes are TRBV12-3 or TRBV12-4 and TRBJ1-1, with 9 nucleotides matching TRBD1. Sequenced material: peripheral blood or thyroid tissue (not recorded which). CDR3 DNA: TGTGCCAGCAGTCCTAATCCTCCGGGACAGGGCGTCCCGAACACTGAAGCTTTCTTT. The encoded protein is CASSPNPPGQGVPNTEAFF.